The clone carrying this T cell receptor (beta chain) was observed at least ten times. CDR1 is SGHRS and CDR2 is YFSETQ in the germline V gene. Trimming cost V 4 bases and J 6 bases; bases outside gene matches: 10. The CDR3 spans 15 residues. The sample comes from a study of response to subunit inactivated influenza vaccine. Using its own MiXCR run on the RT-PCR reads, TCRdb lists one record per CDR3 protein. The sample gives around 580,000 distinct CDR3 sequences, about 12% of which show up once; roughly 10% is in the top ten. The sequence derives from a man aged 50 or older who received an inactivated influenza vaccine. This sample comprised PBMCs from blood, obtained on the day of vaccination. The chain has TRBV5-1 and TRBJ2-1; 7 bases match TRBD1. CDR3 nucleotides: TGCGCCAGCAGCCCCCGGACAGGTGCGGCCAATGAGCAGTTCTTC. This sequence encodes CASSPRTGAANEQFF.